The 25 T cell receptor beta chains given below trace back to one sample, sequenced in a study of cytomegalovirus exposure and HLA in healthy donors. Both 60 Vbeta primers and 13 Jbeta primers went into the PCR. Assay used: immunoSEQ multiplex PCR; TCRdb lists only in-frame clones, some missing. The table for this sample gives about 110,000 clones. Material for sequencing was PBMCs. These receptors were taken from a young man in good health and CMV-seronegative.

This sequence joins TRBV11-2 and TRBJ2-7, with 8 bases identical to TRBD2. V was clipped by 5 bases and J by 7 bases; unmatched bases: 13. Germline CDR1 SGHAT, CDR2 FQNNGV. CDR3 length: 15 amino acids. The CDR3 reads CASSPPSSGRGEQYF. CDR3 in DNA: TGTGCCAGCAGCCCCCCGTCCAGCGGGAGAGGTGAGCAGTACTTC.

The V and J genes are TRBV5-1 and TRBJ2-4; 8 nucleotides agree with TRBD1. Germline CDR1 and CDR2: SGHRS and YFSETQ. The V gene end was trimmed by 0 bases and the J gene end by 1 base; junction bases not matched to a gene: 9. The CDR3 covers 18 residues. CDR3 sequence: CASSLVGQGDWAKNIQYF. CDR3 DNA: TGCGCCAGCAGCTTGGTTGGACAGGGTGATTGGGCCAAAAACATTCAGTACTTC.

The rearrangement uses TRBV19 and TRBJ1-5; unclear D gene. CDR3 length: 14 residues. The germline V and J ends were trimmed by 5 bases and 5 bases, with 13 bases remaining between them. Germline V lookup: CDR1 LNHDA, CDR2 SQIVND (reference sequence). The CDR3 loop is CASSPRGFYQPQHF. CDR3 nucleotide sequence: TGTGCCAGTAGTCCCCGGGGTTTTTATCAGCCCCAGCATTTT.

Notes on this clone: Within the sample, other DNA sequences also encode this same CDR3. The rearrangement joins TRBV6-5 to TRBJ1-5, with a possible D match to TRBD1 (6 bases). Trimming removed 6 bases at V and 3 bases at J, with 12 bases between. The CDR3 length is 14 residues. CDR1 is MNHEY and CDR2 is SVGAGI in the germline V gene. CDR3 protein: CASSRDRSNQPQHF. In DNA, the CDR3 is TGTGCCAGCAGCCGCGACAGGTCCAATCAGCCCCAGCATTTT.

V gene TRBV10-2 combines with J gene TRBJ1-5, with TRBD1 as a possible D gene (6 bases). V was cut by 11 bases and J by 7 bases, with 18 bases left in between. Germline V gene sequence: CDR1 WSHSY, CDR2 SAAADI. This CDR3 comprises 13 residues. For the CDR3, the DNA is TGCGCCGGCCAGCGGGGGCTAGGGCAGCCCCAGCATTTT. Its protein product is CAGQRGLGQPQHF.

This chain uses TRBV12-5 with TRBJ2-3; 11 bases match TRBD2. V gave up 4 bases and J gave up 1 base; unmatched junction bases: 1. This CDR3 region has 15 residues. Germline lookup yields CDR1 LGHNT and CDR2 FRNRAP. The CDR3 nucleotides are TGTGCTAGTGGTTCGGGACTAGCGGGCACAGATACGCAGTATTTT. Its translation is CASGSGLAGTDTQYF.

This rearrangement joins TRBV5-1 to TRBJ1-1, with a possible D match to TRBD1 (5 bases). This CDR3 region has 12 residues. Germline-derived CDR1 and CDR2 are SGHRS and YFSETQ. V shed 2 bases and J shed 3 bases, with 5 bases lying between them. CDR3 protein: CASSFRDTEAFF. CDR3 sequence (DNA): TGCGCCAGCAGCTTCAGGGACACTGAAGCTTTCTTT.

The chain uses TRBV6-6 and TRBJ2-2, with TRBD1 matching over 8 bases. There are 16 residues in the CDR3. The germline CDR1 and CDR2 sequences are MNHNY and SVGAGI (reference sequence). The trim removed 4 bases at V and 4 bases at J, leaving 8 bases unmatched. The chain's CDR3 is CASSLTGTGPTGELFF. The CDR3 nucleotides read TGTGCCAGCAGTTTGACCGGGACAGGACCCACCGGGGAGCTGTTTTTT.

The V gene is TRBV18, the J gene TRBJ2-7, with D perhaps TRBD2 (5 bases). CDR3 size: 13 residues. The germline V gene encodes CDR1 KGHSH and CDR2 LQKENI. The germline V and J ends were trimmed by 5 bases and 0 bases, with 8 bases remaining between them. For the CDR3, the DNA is TGTGCCAGCTCAGGAGGCAGCTCCTACGAGCAGTACTTC. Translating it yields CASSGGSSYEQYF.

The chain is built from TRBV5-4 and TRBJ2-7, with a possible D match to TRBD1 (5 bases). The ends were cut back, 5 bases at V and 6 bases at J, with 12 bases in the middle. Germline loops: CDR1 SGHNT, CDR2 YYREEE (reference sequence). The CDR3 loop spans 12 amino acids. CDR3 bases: TGTGCCAGCAGTTCCAGGGCCGCCGAGCAGTACTTC. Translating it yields CASSSRAAEQYF.

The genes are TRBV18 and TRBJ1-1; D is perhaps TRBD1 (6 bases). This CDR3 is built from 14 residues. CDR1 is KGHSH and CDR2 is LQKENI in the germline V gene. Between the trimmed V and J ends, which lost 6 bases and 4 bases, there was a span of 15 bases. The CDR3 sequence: CASSILRGATEAFF. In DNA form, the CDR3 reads TGTGCCAGCTCCATACTCAGGGGAGCCACTGAAGCTTTCTTT. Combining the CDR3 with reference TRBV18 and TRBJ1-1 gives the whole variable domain NAGVMQNPRHLVRRRGQEARLRCSPMKGHSHVYWYRQLPEEGLKFMVYLQKENIIDESGMPKERFSAEFPKEGPSILRIQQVVRGDSAAYFCASSILRGATEAFFGQGTRLTVV.

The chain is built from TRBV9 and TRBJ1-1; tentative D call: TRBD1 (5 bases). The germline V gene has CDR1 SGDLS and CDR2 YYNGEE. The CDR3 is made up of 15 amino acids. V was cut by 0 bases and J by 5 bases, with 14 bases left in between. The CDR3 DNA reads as TGTGCCAGCAGCGTAGCCGCGGGGCTGGGGACTGAAGCTTTCTTT. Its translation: CASSVAAGLGTEAFF. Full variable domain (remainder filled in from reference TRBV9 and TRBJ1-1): DSGVTQTPKHLITATGQRVTLRCSPRSGDLSVYWYQQSLDQGLQFLIQYYNGEERAKGNILERFSAQQFPDLHSELNLSSLELGDSALYFCASSVAAGLGTEAFFGQGTRLTVV.

Here the CDR3 DNA reads TGTGCCAGCCACACTAGCGGGATAGGAACCGGGGAGCTGTTTTTT. Amino acids: CASHTSGIGTGELFF. The chain combines TRBV27 with TRBJ2-2; TRBD2 aligns across 10 bases. The length of the CDR3 is 15 residues. Germline V CDR1 and CDR2: MNHEY, SMNVEV (reference sequence). Germline trimming cut 8 bases from V and 5 bases from J; bases unmatched to any gene: 8.

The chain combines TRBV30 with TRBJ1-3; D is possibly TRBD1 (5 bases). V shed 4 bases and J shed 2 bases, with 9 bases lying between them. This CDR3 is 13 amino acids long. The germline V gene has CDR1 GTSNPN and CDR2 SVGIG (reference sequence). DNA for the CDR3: TGTGCCTGGAACCCAGGGCCTGGAAACACCATATATTTT. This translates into CAWNPGPGNTIYF. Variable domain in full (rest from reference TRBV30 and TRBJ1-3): SQTIHQWPATLVQPVGSPLSLECTVEGTSNPNLYWYRQAAGRGLQLLFYSVGIGQISSEVPQNLSASRPQDRQFILSSKKLLLSDSGFYLCAWNPGPGNTIYFGEGSWLTVV.

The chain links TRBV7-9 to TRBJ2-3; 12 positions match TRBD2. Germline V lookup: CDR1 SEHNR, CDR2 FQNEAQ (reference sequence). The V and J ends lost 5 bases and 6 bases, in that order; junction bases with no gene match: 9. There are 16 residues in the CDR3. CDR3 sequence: CASSASGLAGRDTQYF. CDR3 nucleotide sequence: TGTGCCAGCAGCGCCTCCGGACTAGCGGGGAGGGATACGCAGTATTTT.

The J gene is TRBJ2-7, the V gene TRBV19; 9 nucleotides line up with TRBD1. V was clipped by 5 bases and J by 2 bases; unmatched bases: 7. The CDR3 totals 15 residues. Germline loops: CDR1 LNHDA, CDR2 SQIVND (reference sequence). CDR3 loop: CASSPGTGPAYEQYF. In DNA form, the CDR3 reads TGTGCCAGTAGTCCCGGGACAGGGCCTGCCTACGAGCAGTACTTC.

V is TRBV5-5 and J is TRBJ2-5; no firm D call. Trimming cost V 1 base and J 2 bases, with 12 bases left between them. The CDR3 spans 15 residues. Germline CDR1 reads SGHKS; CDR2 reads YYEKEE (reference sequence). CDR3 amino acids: CASSLYYSIQETQYF. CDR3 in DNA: TGTGCCAGCAGCTTGTATTACAGTATACAAGAGACCCAGTACTTC.

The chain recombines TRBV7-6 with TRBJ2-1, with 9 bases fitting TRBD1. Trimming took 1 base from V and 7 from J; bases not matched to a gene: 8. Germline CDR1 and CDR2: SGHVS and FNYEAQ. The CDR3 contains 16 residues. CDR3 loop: CASSLVDPGTGNEQFF. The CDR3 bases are TGTGCCAGCAGCTTAGTGGACCCAGGGACAGGGAATGAGCAGTTCTTC.

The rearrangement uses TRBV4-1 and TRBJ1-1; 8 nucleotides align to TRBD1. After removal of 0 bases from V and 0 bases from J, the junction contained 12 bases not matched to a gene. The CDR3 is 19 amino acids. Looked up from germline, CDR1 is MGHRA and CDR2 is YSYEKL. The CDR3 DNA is TGCGCCAGCAGCCAAGACAGGTCCCCGGGACAGGCTATGAACACTGAAGCTTTCTTT. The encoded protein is CASSQDRSPGQAMNTEAFF.

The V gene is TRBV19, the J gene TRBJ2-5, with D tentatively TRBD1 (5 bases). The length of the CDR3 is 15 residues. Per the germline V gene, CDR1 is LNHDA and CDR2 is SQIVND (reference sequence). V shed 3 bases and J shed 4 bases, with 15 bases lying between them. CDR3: CASSIRVGSGETQYF. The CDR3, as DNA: TGTGCCAGTAGTATCAGGGTGGGTTCGGGAGAGACCCAGTACTTC.

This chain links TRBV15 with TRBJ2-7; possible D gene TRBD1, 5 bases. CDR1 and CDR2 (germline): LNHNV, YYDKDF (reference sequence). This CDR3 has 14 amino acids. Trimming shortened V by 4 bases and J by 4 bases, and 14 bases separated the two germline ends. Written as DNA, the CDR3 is TGTGCCACCAGCAATGGACACCGAGAATACGAGCAGTACTTC. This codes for CATSNGHREYEQYF.

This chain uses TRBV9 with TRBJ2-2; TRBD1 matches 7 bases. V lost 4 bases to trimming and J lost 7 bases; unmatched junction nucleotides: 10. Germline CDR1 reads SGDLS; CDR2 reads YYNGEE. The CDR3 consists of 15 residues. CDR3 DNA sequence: TGTGCCAGCAGCCCTTGGACAGGCAGGAGCGGGGAGCTGTTTTTT. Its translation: CASSPWTGRSGELFF. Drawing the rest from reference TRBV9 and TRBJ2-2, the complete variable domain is DSGVTQTPKHLITATGQRVTLRCSPRSGDLSVYWYQQSLDQGLQFLIQYYNGEERAKGNILERFSAQQFPDLHSELNLSSLELGDSALYFCASSPWTGRSGELFFGEGSRLTVL.

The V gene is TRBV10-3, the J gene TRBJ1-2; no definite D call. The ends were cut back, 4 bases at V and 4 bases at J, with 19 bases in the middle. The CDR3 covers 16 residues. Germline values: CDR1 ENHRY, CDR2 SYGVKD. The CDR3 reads CAISGLTGSNFYGYTF. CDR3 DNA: TGTGCCATCAGTGGTCTTACGGGGTCGAACTTCTATGGCTACACCTTC.

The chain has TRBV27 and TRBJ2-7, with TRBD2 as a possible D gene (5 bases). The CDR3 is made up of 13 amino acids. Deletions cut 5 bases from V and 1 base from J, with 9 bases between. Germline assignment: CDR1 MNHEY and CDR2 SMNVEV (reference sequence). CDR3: CASSTRTSYEQYF. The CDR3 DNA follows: TGTGCCAGCAGTACCAGGACTTCCTACGAGCAGTACTTC.

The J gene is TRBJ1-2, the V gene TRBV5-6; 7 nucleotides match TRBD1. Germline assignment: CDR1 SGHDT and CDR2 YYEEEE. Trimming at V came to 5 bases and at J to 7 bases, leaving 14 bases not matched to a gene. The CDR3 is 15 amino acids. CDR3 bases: TGTGCCAGCAGGGTCCGGGCCGGCAGGGGGTCTGGCTACACCTTC. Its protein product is CASRVRAGRGSGYTF.